This T cell receptor beta chain emerged from a study of blood T cell repertoires in COVID-19. Overall study: Samples came from the United States, Italy and Spain, spanning acute and convalescent COVID-19.

There are 17 residues in the CDR3. With 3 bases removed from V and 5 bases from J, the gap between germline ends came to 19 bases. The germline CDR1 and CDR2 sequences are LNHNV and YYDKDF (reference sequence). Methods used by the authors: Researchers report that nucleated cell counts were estimated from reference gene primer amplification. The data were produced by immunoSEQ multiplex PCR, yet TCRdb's version contains in-frame clones alone and is incomplete. That table supplies the V and J calls and clone size; D and trimming were determined from the DNA. Among a few hundred thousand clones listed, about 90% were seen once.

Sequencing was done on a sample of PBMCs or T cells enriched from blood (not recorded which). The chain couples TRBV15 to TRBJ1-4; D is uncertain. This clonotype originated in a man between 18 and 29 years old who had recovered from COVID-19. This CDR3 is CATSSRFGSGKNEKLFF. In nucleotides, the CDR3 is TGTGCCACCAGCAGCCGGTTCGGGTCCGGCAAAAATGAAAAACTGTTTTTT.